The rows below give T cell receptor beta chains drawn from one sample of a study of CD8 T cells in ankylosing spondylitis. One entry per CDR3 protein, called by TCRdb with MiXCR from the 5' RACE reads. The data contain 150,000 to 200,000 distinct CDR3 sequences, roughly 34% of them seen just once; the ten biggest clones take up about 6%. Specimen: synovial fluid, either unsorted or a sorted T cell fraction (not recorded which). These TCRs come from a male donor with ankylosing spondylitis. Both conserved end residues are part of each CDR3. Fields, in order: V gene, J gene, clone size, D gene, CDR3 DNA, CDR3 protein. The D gene is left open where the match is weak. Clone size, where shown, is once, few, many, or a class for clones that have expanded.

TRBV7-6	TRBJ2-3	once	TRBD2	TGTGCCAGCAGCTTAGCGGGGGGGACTAGCGGACCTAATACGCAGTATTTT	CASSLAGGTSGPNTQYF
TRBV20-1	TRBJ2-5	-	TRBD2	TGCAGTGCTAGAGACTCGGGGGGACTAGCGGAAGAGACCCAGTACTTC	CSARDSGGLAEETQYF
TRBV5-6	TRBJ1-1	-	TRBD1	TGTGCCAGCAGCTTACAGGGGTTGGGAACTGAAGCTTTCTTT	CASSLQGLGTEAFF
TRBV2	TRBJ2-3	-	-	TGTGCCAGCAGTGAAGAATCGGGAGATACGCAGTATTTT	CASSEESGDTQYF
TRBV29-1	TRBJ2-6	-	-	TGCAGCGTTGGGCCTCCTCGATCTGGGGCCAACGTCCTGACTTTC	CSVGPPRSGANVLTF
TRBV7-2	TRBJ2-1	many	TRBD2	TGTGCCAGCGGGAAAGCGGGGGGGCGGAATGAGCAGTTCTTC	CASGKAGGRNEQFF
TRBV13	TRBJ1-3	-	TRBD1	TGTGCCAGCAGCCTGCCCGGAGGGGGCGCGGGAAACACCATATATTTT	CASSLPGGGAGNTIYF
TRBV3-1	TRBJ2-1	-	-	TGTGCCAGCAGCCAAAATTTGGCGGGATGGCAGTTCTTC	CASSQNLAGWQFF
TRBV7-2	TRBJ2-5	many	-	TGTGCCAGCAGCTTGCATTACTCGGGGGAGACCCAGTACTTC	CASSLHYSGETQYF
TRBV7-2	TRBJ2-7	-	TRBD1	TGTGCCAGCAGCCGGACAGGGAAAAACGAGCAGTACTTC	CASSRTGKNEQYF
TRBV2	TRBJ1-1	-	-	TGTGCCAGCAGTGAAGATCGGGGCAGAATAGCTTTCTTT	CASSEDRGRIAFF
TRBV29-1	TRBJ2-3	-	TRBD2	TGCAGCGTGGGCGGGGAGGGTGGCCGGCCGGGAGATACGCAGTATTTT	CSVGGEGGRPGDTQYF
TRBV20-1	TRBJ2-3	-	-	TGCAGTGTTTCGACGGCAGATACGCAGTATTTT	CSVSTADTQYF
TRBV15	TRBJ1-2	-	-	TGTGCCACCAGCAGGGAACCCGGACAGTCGGGCTACACCTTC	CATSREPGQSGYTF
TRBV24-1	TRBJ2-5	few	-	TGTGCCACCAGTGATTCCCACTTGGAGGGAGGCCTCGGGACCCAGTACTTC	CATSDSHLEGGLGTQYF
TRBV7-2	TRBJ1-1	few	-	TGTGCCAGCAGCATCCGGAGGTTGACGAACACTGAAGCTTTCTTT	CASSIRRLTNTEAFF
TRBV14	TRBJ2-5	few	TRBD1	TGTGCCAGCAGCCAAGCGGACAGGGGAATCCAAGAGACCCAGTACTTC	CASSQADRGIQETQYF
TRBV10-3	TRBJ2-1	few	-	TGTGCCATCAGTGAGTCAATACAGGGGACTGATGAGCAGTTCTTC	CAISESIQGTDEQFF
TRBV6-5	TRBJ2-1	few	TRBD1	TGTGCCAGCAGTTATACCTCTTCCGGGACAGGGGGACTCAATGAGCAGTTCTTC	CASSYTSSGTGGLNEQFF
TRBV6-1	TRBJ2-1	-	TRBD1	TGTGCCAGCAGTGGACAGGGGGCAGGTGAGCAGTTCTTC	CASSGQGAGEQFF
TRBV29-1	TRBJ1-1	-	-	TGCAGCCTCGGGGGGGGTAACACTGAAGCTTTCTTT	CSLGGGNTEAFF
TRBV19	TRBJ1-5	few	-	TGTGCCAGTAGTATAGTGGGGGACCAGCCCCAGCATTTT	CASSIVGDQPQHF
TRBV29-1	TRBJ2-7	few	-	TGCAGCGTAAGAGGGGGTGATCCCTACGAGCAGTACTTC	CSVRGGDPYEQYF
TRBV20-1	TRBJ2-3	-	TRBD2	TGCAGTTTTCGACTAGCGGGAGTCGGTACGCAGTATTTT	CSFRLAGVGTQYF
TRBV6-2/TRBV6-3	TRBJ2-3	once	-	TGTGCCAGCAGTTACAGTACGTCCACAGATACGCAGTATTTT	CASSYSTSTDTQYF
TRBV13	TRBJ1-1	-	-	TGTGCCAGCAGCTTAGGGGGAAGCGTGAACACTGAAGCTTTCTTT	CASSLGGSVNTEAFF
TRBV18	TRBJ2-7	many	TRBD1	TGTGCCAGCTCGCTCGCCCGGGACAGGGTCTCCTACGAGCAGTACTTC	CASSLARDRVSYEQYF
TRBV20-1	TRBJ1-2	-	TRBD1	TGCAGTGCTAGTGGGACAGGCGGTGGCTATGGCTACACCTTC	CSASGTGGGYGYTF
TRBV6-5	TRBJ2-1	few	-	TGTGCCAGCAGTTACTCACTGATGCAGGGGGAGCAGTTCTTC	CASSYSLMQGEQFF
TRBV9	TRBJ2-1	-	-	TGTGCCAGCAGCGTAGGTATAGGGGGTGGAGGCAATGAGCAGTTCTTC	CASSVGIGGGGNEQFF
TRBV20-1	TRBJ2-1	many	TRBD2	TGCAGTGCTAGGACTAGCGGGAGGAGAAACAATGAGCAGTTCTTC	CSARTSGRRNNEQFF
TRBV28	TRBJ2-1	many	TRBD2	TGTGCCAGCAGTGGCGGGAGTGCTTACAATGAGCAGTTCTTC	CASSGGSAYNEQFF
TRBV10-3	TRBJ2-3	-	TRBD1	TGTGCCATCAGTGAAGGAGGGACAGGCGATACTAGCACAGATACGCAGTATTTT	CAISEGGTGDTSTDTQYF
TRBV7-8	TRBJ2-1	-	-	TGTGCCAGCAGCTTACTACCTGGGGGCAATGAGCAGTTCTTC	CASSLLPGGNEQFF
TRBV6-1	TRBJ2-7	few	-	TGTGCCAGCAACTATTACGCCTACGAGCAGTACTTC	CASNYYAYEQYF
TRBV29-1	TRBJ2-1	many	-	TGCAGCGTTGAGCAGGCCAGGGGCAATGAGCAGTTCTTC	CSVEQARGNEQFF
TRBV5-5	TRBJ2-7	-	TRBD1	TGTGCCAGCAGCTTATCGGACAGGGGCTACGAGCAGTACTTC	CASSLSDRGYEQYF
TRBV20-1	TRBJ1-1	once	-	TGCAGTGCTAGAGTAGGCGGATTGAACACTGAAGCTTTCTTT	CSARVGGLNTEAFF